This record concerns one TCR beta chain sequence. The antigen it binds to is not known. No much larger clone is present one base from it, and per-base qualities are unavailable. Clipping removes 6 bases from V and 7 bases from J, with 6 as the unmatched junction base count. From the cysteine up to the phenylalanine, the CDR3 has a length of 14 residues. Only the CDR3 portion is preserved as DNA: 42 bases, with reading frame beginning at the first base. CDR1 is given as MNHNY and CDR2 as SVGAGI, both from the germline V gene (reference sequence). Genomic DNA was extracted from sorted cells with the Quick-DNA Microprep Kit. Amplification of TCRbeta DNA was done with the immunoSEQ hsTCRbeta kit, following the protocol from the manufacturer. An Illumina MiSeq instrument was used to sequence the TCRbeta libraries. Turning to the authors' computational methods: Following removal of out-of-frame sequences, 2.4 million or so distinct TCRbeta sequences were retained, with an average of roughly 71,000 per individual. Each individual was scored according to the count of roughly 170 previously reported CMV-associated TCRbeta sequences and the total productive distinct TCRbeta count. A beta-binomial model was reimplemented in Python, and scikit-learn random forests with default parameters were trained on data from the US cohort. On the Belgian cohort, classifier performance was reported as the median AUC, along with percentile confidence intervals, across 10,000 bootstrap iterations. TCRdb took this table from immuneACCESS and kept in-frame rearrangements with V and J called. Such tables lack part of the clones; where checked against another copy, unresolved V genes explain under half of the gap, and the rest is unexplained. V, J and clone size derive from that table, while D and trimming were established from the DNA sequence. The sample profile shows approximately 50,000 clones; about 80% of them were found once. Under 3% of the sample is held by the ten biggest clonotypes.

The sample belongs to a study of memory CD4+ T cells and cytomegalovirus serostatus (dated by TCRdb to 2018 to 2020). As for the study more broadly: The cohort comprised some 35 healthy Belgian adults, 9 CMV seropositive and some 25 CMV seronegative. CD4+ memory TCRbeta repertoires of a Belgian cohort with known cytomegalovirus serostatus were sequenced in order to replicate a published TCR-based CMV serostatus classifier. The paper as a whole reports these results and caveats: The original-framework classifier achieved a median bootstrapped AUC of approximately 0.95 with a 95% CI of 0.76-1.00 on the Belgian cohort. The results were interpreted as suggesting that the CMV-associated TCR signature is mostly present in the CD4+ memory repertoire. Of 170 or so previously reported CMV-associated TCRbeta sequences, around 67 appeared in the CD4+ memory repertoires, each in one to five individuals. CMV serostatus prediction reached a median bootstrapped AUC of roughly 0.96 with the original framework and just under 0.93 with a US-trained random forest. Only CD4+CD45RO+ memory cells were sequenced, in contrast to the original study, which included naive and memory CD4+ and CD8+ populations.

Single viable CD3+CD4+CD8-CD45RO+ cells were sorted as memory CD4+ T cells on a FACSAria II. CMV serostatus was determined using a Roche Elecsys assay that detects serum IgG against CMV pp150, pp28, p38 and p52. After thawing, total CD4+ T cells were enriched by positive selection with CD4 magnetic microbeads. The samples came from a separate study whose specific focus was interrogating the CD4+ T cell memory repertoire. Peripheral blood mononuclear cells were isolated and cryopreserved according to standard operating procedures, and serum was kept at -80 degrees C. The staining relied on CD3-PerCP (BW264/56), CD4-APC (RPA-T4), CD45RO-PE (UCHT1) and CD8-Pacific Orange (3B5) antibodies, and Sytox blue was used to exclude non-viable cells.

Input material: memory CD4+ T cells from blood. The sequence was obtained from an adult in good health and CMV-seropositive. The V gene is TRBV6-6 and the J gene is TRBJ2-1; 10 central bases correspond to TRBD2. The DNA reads TGTGCCAGCAGAGCGGGAGGGCCCATTAATGAGCAGTTCTTC. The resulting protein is CASRAGGPINEQFF.